This entry lists 11 T cell receptor beta chains sequenced from one sample in a study of beta chain features in type 1 diabetes. As every portion of the isolated RNA was reverse transcribed, the sequencing read expressed TCRB transcripts. Generated by immunoSEQ multiplex PCR, the TCRdb table keeps only in-frame clones and is missing some. Of 350,000 to 450,000 clones listed, roughly 16% are singletons. The sample comprised naive CD4+ T cells from blood. The receptors were sampled from a woman between 18 and 29 years old in good health.

The V gene is TRBV29-1, the J gene TRBJ2-6, with 9 nucleotides matching TRBD2. Germline V gene data show CDR1 as SQVTM and CDR2 as ANQGSEA. V lost 6 bases and J lost 13; bases outside the gene matches: 10. This CDR3 spans 13 amino acids. The CDR3 DNA reads as TGCAGCGTCCCTGTAGCGGGGGAACAAGTCCTGACTTTC. Translated: CSVPVAGEQVLTF.

In its sample, this clone was seen a few times. The V call is TRBV29-1, the J call TRBJ1-2, with a possible D match to TRBD1 (6 bases). This CDR3 comprises 14 residues. The ends were cut back, 7 bases at V and 4 bases at J, with 19 bases in the middle. Germline CDR1 SQVTM, CDR2 ANQGSEA. CDR3 sequence: CSATGTGTSYGYTF. The CDR3 DNA follows: TGCAGCGCGACAGGAACAGGGACGAGCTATGGCTACACCTTC.

This chain connects TRBV23-1 to TRBJ1-2; D is perhaps TRBD1 (6 bases). TRBV23-1 is recorded as an ORF, its role being uncertain. The CDR3 contains 16 residues. V was pared by 3 bases and J by 5 bases, with 19 bases between. The CDR3 is CASSHSKPGQLYGYTF. CDR3 DNA sequence: TGCGCCAGCAGTCATTCGAAACCAGGACAGCTTTATGGCTACACCTTC.

The chain joins TRBV30 to TRBJ2-2; 7 bases agree with TRBD1. The germline V gene encodes CDR1 GTSNPN and CDR2 SVGIG (reference sequence). The CDR3 has 16 amino acids. Trimming removed 5 bases from V and 4 bases from J; junction bases left unmatched: 13. CDR3 nucleotide sequence: TGTGCCTGGGACGGAGACAGGGCTTGGGGCACCGGGGAGCTGTTTTTT. This gives the protein CAWDGDRAWGTGELFF.

Of note for this clone: The sample has other DNA sequences that encode this CDR3 too. The genes are TRBV5-1 and TRBJ2-1; 8 bases are a match to TRBD2. V lost 1 base, J lost 4 bases, and 4 bases stayed unmatched. Germline CDR1 SGHRS, CDR2 YFSETQ. This CDR3 has 15 residues. The CDR3 protein is CASSLSSGGYNEQFF. CDR3 in DNA: TGCGCCAGCAGCTTGTCGTCGGGAGGGTACAATGAGCAGTTCTTC.

The V call is TRBV28, the J call TRBJ2-7, with D possibly being TRBD2 (6 bases). The CDR3 covers 13 residues. Germline values: CDR1 MDHEN, CDR2 SYDVKM. V was cut by 6 bases and J by 9 bases, with 18 bases left in between. This CDR3 is CASSNPTGGTQYF. The CDR3 DNA is TGTGCCAGCAGCAACCCCACCGGGGGTACGCAGTACTTC.

The rearrangement joins TRBV4-3 to TRBJ2-7; 8 bases are a match to TRBD2. The CDR3 has 18 residues. The trim removed 0 bases at V and 2 bases at J, leaving 12 bases unmatched. Germline V gives CDR1 LGHNA, CDR2 YSLEER. The CDR3 DNA follows: TGCGCCAGCAGCCAAGATAGGGTTCGAGCGGGAGACCCCTACGAGCAGTACTTC. This codes for CASSQDRVRAGDPYEQYF.

A few counts support this clone. The same CDR3 arises from other DNA sequences in this sample as well. This chain uses TRBV30 with TRBJ1-1; D gene unclear. Trimming stripped 0 bases from V and 5 bases from J, with 10 bases between. This CDR3 region has 13 residues. Germline V gene sequence: CDR1 GTSNPN, CDR2 SVGIG (reference sequence). The CDR3 here is CAWSVLGQTEAFF. CDR3 sequence (DNA): TGTGCCTGGAGTGTACTTGGGCAGACTGAAGCTTTCTTT.

V gene TRBV29-1 combines with J gene TRBJ2-7; D remains ambiguous. V was cut by 5 bases and J by 2 bases, with 16 bases left in between. The CDR3 is made up of 14 amino acids. Germline-derived CDR1 and CDR2 are SQVTM and ANQGSEA. The CDR3 loop reads CSVLFRNSPYEQYF. For the CDR3, the DNA is TGCAGCGTTTTATTCAGGAACTCCCCCTACGAGCAGTACTTC.

This clone was picked up a small number of times. The V and J genes are TRBV25-1 and TRBJ1-5; D unclear. Between the trimmed V and J ends, which lost 3 bases and 0 bases, there was a span of 6 bases. Germline V gives CDR1 MGHDK, CDR2 SYGVNS. This CDR3 contains 14 residues. CDR3 protein: CASSDRYSNQPQHF. The CDR3 nucleotides are TGTGCCAGCAGTGACCGTTATAGCAATCAGCCCCAGCATTTT.

The genes are TRBV23-1 and TRBJ2-5; 9 nucleotides match TRBD1. TRBV23-1 is an open reading frame, and its role is uncertain. The CDR3 spans 14 residues. The trim removed 4 bases at V and 4 bases at J, leaving 4 bases unmatched. In DNA, the CDR3 is TGCGCCAGCAGTCCCGAGGGACAGGGAGAGACCCAGTACTTC. This codes for CASSPEGQGETQYF.